The clone carrying this T cell receptor beta chain has a count of ten or more. The antigen remains undetermined. The data stem from a study of identical twins. Whole-study findings and limits: Twin pairs' shared out-of-frame alpha sequences were enriched in low generation probability.

A universal primer site arose from template switching, and cDNA bore unique molecular identifiers. A single record per CDR3 protein comes from TCRdb applying MiXCR to the 5' RACE reads. The sample carries 200,000 to 300,000 distinct CDR3 sequences, 7.5% recorded once. The length of the CDR3 is 11 residues. With 5 bases removed from V and 6 bases from J, the gap between germline ends came to 6 bases. The germline V gene encodes CDR1 LGHNT and CDR2 FRNRAP. There were only healthy Caucasians among the donors. These data were also reused for a study on yellow fever vaccine responses in identical twins.

The chain links TRBV12-5 to TRBJ2-3; the D is unclear. The sequencing input was CD8+ T cells sorted from blood. This receptor was obtained from a woman in her late teens or twenties in good health. The CDR3 protein is CASGLSDTQYF. The DNA of the CDR3 is TGTGCTAGTGGTCTCTCGGATACGCAGTATTTT.